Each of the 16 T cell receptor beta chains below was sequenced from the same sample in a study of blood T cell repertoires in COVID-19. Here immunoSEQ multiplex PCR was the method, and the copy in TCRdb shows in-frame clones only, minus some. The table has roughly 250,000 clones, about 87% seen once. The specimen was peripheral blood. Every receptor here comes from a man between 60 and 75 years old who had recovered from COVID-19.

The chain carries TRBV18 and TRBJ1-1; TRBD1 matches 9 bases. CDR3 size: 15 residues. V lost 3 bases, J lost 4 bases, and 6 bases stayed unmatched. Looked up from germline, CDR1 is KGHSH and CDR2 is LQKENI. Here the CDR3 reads CASSPGTGSVTEAFF. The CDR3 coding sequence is TGTGCCAGCTCACCCGGGACAGGGTCGGTCACTGAAGCTTTCTTT.

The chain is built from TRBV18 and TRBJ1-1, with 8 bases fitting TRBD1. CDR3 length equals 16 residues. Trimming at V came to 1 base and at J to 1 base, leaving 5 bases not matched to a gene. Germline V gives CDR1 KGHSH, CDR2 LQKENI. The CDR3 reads CASSPQGQGTNTEAFF. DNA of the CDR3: TGTGCCAGCTCACCACAAGGACAGGGTACGAACACTGAAGCTTTCTTT. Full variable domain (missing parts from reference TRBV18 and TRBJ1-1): NAGVMQNPRHLVRRRGQEARLRCSPMKGHSHVYWYRQLPEEGLKFMVYLQKENIIDESGMPKERFSAEFPKEGPSILRIQQVVRGDSAAYFCASSPQGQGTNTEAFFGQGTRLTVV.

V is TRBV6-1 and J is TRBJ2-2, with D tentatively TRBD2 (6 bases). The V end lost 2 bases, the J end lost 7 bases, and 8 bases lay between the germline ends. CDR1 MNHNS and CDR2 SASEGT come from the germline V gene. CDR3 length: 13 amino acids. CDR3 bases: TGTGCCAGCAGTGAACTGGAGGGCGGGGAGCTGTTTTTT. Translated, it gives CASSELEGGELFF.

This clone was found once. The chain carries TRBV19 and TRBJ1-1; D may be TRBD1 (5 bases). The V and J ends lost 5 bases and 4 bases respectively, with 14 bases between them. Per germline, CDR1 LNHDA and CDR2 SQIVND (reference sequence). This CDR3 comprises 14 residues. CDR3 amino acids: CASSPQGRGTEAFF. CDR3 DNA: TGTGCCAGTAGTCCCCAGGGTAGAGGCACTGAAGCTTTCTTT.

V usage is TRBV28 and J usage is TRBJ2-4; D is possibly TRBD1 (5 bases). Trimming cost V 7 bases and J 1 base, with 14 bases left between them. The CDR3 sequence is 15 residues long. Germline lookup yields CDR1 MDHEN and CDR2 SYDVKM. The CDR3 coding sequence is TGTGCCAGCACCACCAGGGATTTGGCCAAAAACATTCAGTACTTC. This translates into CASTTRDLAKNIQYF. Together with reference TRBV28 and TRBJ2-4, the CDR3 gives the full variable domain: DVKVTQSSRYLVKRTGEKVFLECVQDMDHENMFWYRQDPGLGLRLIYFSYDVKMKEKGDIPEGYSVSREKKERFSLILESASTNQTSMYLCASTTRDLAKNIQYFGAGTRLSVL.

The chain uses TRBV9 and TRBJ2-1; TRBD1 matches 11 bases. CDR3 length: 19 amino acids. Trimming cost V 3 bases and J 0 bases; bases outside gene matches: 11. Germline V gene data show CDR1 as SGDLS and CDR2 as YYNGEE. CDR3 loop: CASSEPGQGVRSSYNEQFF. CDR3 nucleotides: TGTGCCAGCAGCGAACCGGGACAGGGGGTTCGGAGCTCCTACAATGAGCAGTTCTTC.

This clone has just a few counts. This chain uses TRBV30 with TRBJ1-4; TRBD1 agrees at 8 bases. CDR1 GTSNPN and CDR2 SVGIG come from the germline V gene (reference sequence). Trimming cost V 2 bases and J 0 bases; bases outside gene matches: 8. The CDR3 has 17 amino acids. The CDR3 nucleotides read TGTGCCTGGAGTTCAGGGACAGGAACAGCAACTAATGAAAAACTGTTTTTT. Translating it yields CAWSSGTGTATNEKLFF.

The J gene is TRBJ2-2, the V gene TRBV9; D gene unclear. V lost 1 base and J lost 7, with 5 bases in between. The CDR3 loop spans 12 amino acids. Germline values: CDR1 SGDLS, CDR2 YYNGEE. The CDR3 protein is CASSVQFGELFF. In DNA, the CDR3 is TGTGCCAGCAGCGTACAGTTCGGGGAGCTGTTTTTT.

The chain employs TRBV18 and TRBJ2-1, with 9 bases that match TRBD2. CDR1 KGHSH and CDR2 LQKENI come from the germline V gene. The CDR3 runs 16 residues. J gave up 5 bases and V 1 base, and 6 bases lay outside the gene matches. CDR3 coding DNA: TGTGCCAGCTCACCACTTAAGAGCGGGGGGAACAATGAGCAGTTCTTC. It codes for CASSPLKSGGNNEQFF. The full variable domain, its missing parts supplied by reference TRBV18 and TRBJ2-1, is NAGVMQNPRHLVRRRGQEARLRCSPMKGHSHVYWYRQLPEEGLKFMVYLQKENIIDESGMPKERFSAEFPKEGPSILRIQQVVRGDSAAYFCASSPLKSGGNNEQFFGPGTRLTVL.

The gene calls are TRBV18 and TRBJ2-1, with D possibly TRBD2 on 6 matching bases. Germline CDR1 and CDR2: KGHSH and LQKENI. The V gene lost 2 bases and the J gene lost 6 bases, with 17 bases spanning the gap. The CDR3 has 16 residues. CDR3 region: CASSPVSGVSINEQFF. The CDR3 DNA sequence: TGTGCCAGCTCACCAGTTTCGGGGGTGAGCATCAATGAGCAGTTCTTC. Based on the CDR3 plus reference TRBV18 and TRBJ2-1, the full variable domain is NAGVMQNPRHLVRRRGQEARLRCSPMKGHSHVYWYRQLPEEGLKFMVYLQKENIIDESGMPKERFSAEFPKEGPSILRIQQVVRGDSAAYFCASSPVSGVSINEQFFGPGTRLTVL.

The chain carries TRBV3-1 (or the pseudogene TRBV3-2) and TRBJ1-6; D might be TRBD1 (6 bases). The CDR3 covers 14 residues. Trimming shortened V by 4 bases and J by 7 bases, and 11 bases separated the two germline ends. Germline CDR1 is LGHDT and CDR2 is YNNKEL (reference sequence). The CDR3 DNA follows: TGTGCCAGCAGCCGGACAGCGGAAAATTCACCCCTCCACTTT. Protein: CASSRTAENSPLHF.

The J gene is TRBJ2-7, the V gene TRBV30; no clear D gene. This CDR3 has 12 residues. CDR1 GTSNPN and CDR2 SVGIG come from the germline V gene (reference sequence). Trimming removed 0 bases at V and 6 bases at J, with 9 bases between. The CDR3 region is CAWSVRAREQYF. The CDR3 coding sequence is TGTGCCTGGAGTGTACGAGCGCGCGAGCAGTACTTC.

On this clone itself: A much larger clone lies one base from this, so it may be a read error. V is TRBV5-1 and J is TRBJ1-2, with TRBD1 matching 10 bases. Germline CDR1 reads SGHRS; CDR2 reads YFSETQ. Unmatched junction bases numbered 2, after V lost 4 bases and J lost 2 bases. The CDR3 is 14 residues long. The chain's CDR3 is CASSTGQGNYGYTF. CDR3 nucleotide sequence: TGCGCCAGCAGCACGGGACAGGGGAACTATGGCTACACCTTC.

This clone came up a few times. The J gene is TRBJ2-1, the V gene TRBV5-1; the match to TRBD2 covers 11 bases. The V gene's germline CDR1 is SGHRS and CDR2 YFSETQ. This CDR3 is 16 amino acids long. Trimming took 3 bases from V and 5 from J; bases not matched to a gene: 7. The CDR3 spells CASSWKLAGAHNEQFF. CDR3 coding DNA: TGCGCCAGCAGCTGGAAACTAGCGGGGGCCCACAATGAGCAGTTCTTC.

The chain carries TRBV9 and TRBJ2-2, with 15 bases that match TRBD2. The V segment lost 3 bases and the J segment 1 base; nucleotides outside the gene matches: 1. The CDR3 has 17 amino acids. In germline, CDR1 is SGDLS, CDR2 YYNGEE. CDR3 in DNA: TGTGCCAGCAGCGCGGGACTAGCGGGGGGGAACACCGGGGAGCTGTTTTTT. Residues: CASSAGLAGGNTGELFF.

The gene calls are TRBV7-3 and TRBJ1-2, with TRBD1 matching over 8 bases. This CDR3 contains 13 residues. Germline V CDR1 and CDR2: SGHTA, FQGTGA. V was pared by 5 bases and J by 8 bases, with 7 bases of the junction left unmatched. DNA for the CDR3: TGTGCCAGCAGCGGTGGACAGGGCGGGGGCTACACCTTC. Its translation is CASSGGQGGGYTF.